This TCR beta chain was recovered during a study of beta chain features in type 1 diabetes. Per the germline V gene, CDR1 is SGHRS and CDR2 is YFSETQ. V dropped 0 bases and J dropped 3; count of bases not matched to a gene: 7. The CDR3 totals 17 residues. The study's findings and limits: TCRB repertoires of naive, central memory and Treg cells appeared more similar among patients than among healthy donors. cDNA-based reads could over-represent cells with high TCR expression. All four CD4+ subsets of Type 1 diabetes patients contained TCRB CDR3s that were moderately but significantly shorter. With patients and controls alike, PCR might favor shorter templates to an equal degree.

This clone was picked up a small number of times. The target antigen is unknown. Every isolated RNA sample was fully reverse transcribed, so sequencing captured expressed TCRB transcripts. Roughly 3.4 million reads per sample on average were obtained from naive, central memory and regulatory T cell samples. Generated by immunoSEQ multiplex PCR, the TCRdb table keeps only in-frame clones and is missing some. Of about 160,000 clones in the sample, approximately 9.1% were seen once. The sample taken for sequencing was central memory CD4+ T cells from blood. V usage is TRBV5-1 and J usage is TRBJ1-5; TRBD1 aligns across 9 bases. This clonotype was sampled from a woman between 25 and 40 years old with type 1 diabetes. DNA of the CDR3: TGCGCCAGCAGCTTGGGGACAGGGGCGACGTTCAATCAGCCCCAGCATTTT. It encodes CASSLGTGATFNQPQHF.